One sample yielded the 22 T cell receptor beta chains listed below, sequenced in a study of neurological immune-mediated disorders. TCRdb redid the calling of the 5' RACE reads with MiXCR, one entry per CDR3 protein. The profile shows 40,000 to 45,000 distinct CDR3 sequences, approximately 12% of them singletons. The specimen was PBMCs. The receptors were sampled from a female donor in good health.

This clonotype showed up many times. The chain employs TRBV29-1 and TRBJ2-6; TRBD1 is a possible D gene (6 bases). V was trimmed by 7 bases and J by 3 bases, leaving 19 bases between them. Germline assignment: CDR1 SQVTM and CDR2 ANQGSEA. This CDR3 is 16 amino acids long. CDR3 in amino acids: CSAEARGKFGANVLTF. The CDR3 DNA reads as TGCAGCGCCGAGGCCAGGGGAAAGTTTGGGGCCAACGTCCTGACTTTC.

This clonotype occurred many times. The chain couples TRBV12-3 or TRBV12-4 to TRBJ1-4; TRBD1 aligns across 8 bases. The CDR3 is 14 residues long. The V and J ends lost 7 bases and 7 bases, in that order; junction bases with no gene match: 8. The CDR3 coding sequence is TGTGCCAGCACTGGACAGGGTCAGGGTGAAAAACTGTTTTTT. This sequence encodes CASTGQGQGEKLFF.

In regard to this clonotype: This may be a read error: a much more frequent sequence differs by one nucleotide. The CDR3 region is CASSPGTSAADTRYF. CDR3 in DNA: TGTGCCAGCAGCCCGGGGACTAGCGCGGCAGATACGCGGTATTTT. The chain employs TRBV7-9 and TRBJ2-3; TRBD2 matches 10 bases. Germline-derived CDR1 and CDR2 are SEHNR and FQNEAQ (reference sequence). This CDR3 has 15 residues. The whole variable domain, filled in from reference TRBV7-9 and TRBJ2-3, reads DTGVSQNPRHKITKRGQNVTFRCDPISEHNRLYWYRQTLGQGPEFLTYFQNEAQLEKSRLLSDRFSAERPKGSFSTLEIQRTEQGDSAMYLCASSPGTSAADTRYFGPGTRLTVL.

This clonotype has at least ten counts. This chain connects TRBV5-1 to TRBJ2-5, with D unclear. Germline CDR1 reads SGHRS; CDR2 reads YFSETQ. The V and J ends lost 1 base and 2 bases respectively, with 6 bases between them. The CDR3 is 13 amino acids. The CDR3 loop reads CASSLIVQETQYF. The CDR3 DNA is TGCGCCAGCAGCTTGATAGTTCAAGAGACCCAGTACTTC.

This clonotype is labeled medium-sized. The CDR3 DNA reads as TGTGCCAGCAGCTTAATTCAGGGATTGTACGAGCAGTACTTC. Its protein is CASSLIQGLYEQYF. The V call is TRBV7-2, the J call TRBJ2-7; D possibly corresponds to TRBD1 (5 bases). Germline V gene lookup returns CDR1 SGHTA and CDR2 FQGNSA. The V end was cut by 2 bases, the J end by 4 bases, with 12 bases between. The CDR3 is 14 residues long.

This clonotype came up many times. V gene TRBV20-1 combines with J gene TRBJ2-7, with 10 bases matching TRBD2. CDR1 DFQATT and CDR2 SNEGSKA come from the germline V gene (reference sequence). This CDR3 is built from 15 residues. Losses at the gene ends were 2 bases for V and 7 bases for J; bases not matched to a gene: 11. This chain's CDR3 is CSARTPAGGSEEQYF. The DNA for the CDR3 is TGCAGTGCTAGAACTCCAGCGGGAGGGTCGGAGGAGCAGTACTTC.

There are many counts of this clonotype. The rearrangement links TRBV5-1 to TRBJ1-2; 9 bases fit TRBD1. Germline trimming cut 4 bases from V and 8 bases from J; bases unmatched to any gene: 12. Germline V gene sequence: CDR1 SGHRS, CDR2 YFSETQ. CDR3 length: 15 amino acids. CDR3 nucleotide sequence: TGCGCCAGCAGCCAAACGACGGGACAGGGACGCGGCTACACCTTC. Translating gives CASSQTTGQGRGYTF.

This clonotype came up many times. V gene TRBV5-1 combines with J gene TRBJ2-5, with 12 bases aligning to TRBD2. This CDR3 is 16 amino acids long. V trimming: 3 bases; J trimming: 5 bases; junction bases outside the gene matches: 8. In germline, CDR1 is SGHRS, CDR2 YFSETQ. The CDR3 reads CASSSRLAGVRETQYF. CDR3 in DNA: TGCGCCAGCAGCTCAAGACTAGCGGGAGTGAGGGAGACCCAGTACTTC.

This clonotype was seen many times. This chain links TRBV28 with TRBJ1-5; D is uncertain. Germline lookup yields CDR1 MDHEN and CDR2 SYDVKM. The germline V and J ends were trimmed by 8 bases and 4 bases, with 15 bases remaining between them. This CDR3 is 14 amino acids long. The DNA of the CDR3 is TGTGCCAGCGGCCTGTTTAGCTCAAATCAGCCCCAGCATTTT. This codes for CASGLFSSNQPQHF.

There are many counts of this clonotype. This chain connects TRBV20-1 to TRBJ1-5; D is undetermined. The CDR3 length is 15 residues. The V end was cut by 1 base, the J end by 9 bases, with 19 bases between. The germline CDR1 and CDR2 sequences are DFQATT and SNEGSKA (reference sequence). The CDR3 region is CSARAPDAPMGPQHF. CDR3 nucleotides: TGCAGTGCTAGAGCCCCCGACGCCCCGATGGGGCCCCAGCATTTT.

This clonotype was detected ten times or more. The V gene is TRBV7-9, the J gene TRBJ1-3; maybe TRBD1 (5 bases). V was cut by 4 bases and J by 0 bases, with 10 bases left in between. This CDR3 has 15 residues. The germline V gene encodes CDR1 SEHNR and CDR2 FQNEAQ (reference sequence). Here the CDR3 reads CASSSSRVSGNTIYF. The CDR3 coding sequence is TGTGCCAGCAGCTCCAGCAGGGTCTCTGGAAACACCATATATTTT.

There are many counts of this clonotype. The chain uses TRBV24-1 and TRBJ2-3, with 10 bases identical to TRBD2. This CDR3 is 17 amino acids long. CDR1 and CDR2 (germline): KGHDR, SFDVKD. The trim removed 2 bases at V and 3 bases at J, leaving 7 bases unmatched. In DNA form, the CDR3 reads TGTGCCACCAGTGATTCCATACTAGCGGGAAGTACAGATACGCAGTATTTT. It encodes CATSDSILAGSTDTQYF.

In nucleotides, the CDR3 is TGTGCCACCAGCAGAGAGTGGCGGGGGGGAAGCACAGATACGCAGTATTTT. This codes for CATSREWRGGSTDTQYF. The rearrangement joins TRBV15 to TRBJ2-3; 9 bases are shared with TRBD2. The ends lost 0 bases at V and 0 bases at J; junction bases unmatched: 4. CDR3 length: 17 amino acids. The germline CDR1 and CDR2 sequences are LNHNV and YYDKDF (reference sequence).

This clonotype was seen ten or more times. V is TRBV12-3 or TRBV12-4 and J is TRBJ1-5; no reliable D call. The CDR3 has 12 residues. Trimming shortened V by 3 bases and J by 6 bases, and 6 bases separated the two germline ends. CDR3 sequence (DNA): TGTGCCAGCAGTTTGTTGGGTCAGCCCCAGCATTTT. Its translation is CASSLLGQPQHF.

This clonotype was observed a few times. The chain couples TRBV5-6 to TRBJ2-3, with D possibly matching TRBD2 (7 bases). The CDR3 totals 16 residues. CDR1 is SGHDT and CDR2 is YYEEEE in the germline V gene. V gave up 3 bases and J gave up 2 bases, with 16 bases separating them. DNA of the CDR3: TGTGCCAGCAGCTCGGGGGCGGGGGCAGTCACAGATACGCAGTATTTT. It is translated as CASSSGAGAVTDTQYF.

In this sample, this clonotype turned up many times. The rearrangement uses TRBV2 and TRBJ1-1, with TRBD1 as a possible D gene (6 bases). Germline CDR1 SNHLY, CDR2 FYNNEI. The CDR3 is 15 residues long. The V gene lost 4 bases and the J gene lost 0 bases, with 12 bases spanning the gap. The CDR3 loop is CASSGVGDMNTEAFF. For the CDR3, the DNA is TGTGCCAGCAGTGGAGTCGGGGACATGAACACTGAAGCTTTCTTT.

The table lists this clonotype with many counts. This chain links TRBV5-1 with TRBJ1-6; no clear D gene. The CDR3 runs 17 residues. The V gene's germline CDR1 is SGHRS and CDR2 YFSETQ. V lost 2 bases and J lost 7, with 19 bases in between. CDR3 in DNA: TGCGCCAGCAGCTTAGGTATCGTGCCAGAGGGAAATTCACCCCTCCACTTT. Translated: CASSLGIVPEGNSPLHF.

There are many counts of this clonotype. This chain connects TRBV5-1 to TRBJ2-7, with TRBD1 matching 8 bases. V dropped 0 bases and J dropped 10; count of bases not matched to a gene: 6. CDR3 size: 13 residues. Germline V lookup: CDR1 SGHRS, CDR2 YFSETQ. This CDR3 is CASSLEGQGTQYF. The CDR3 DNA follows: TGCGCCAGCAGCTTGGAAGGACAGGGTACCCAGTACTTC.

This clonotype was seen many times. The V gene is TRBV14, the J gene TRBJ1-2; D gene uncertain. The CDR3 length is 13 residues. From germline, CDR1 is SGHDN and CDR2 FVKESK. The germline V and J ends were trimmed by 0 bases and 4 bases, with 6 bases remaining between them. The CDR3 loop reads CASSQESVYGYTF. CDR3 bases: TGTGCCAGCAGCCAAGAATCGGTCTATGGCTACACCTTC. The whole variable domain, remainder taken from reference TRBV14 and TRBJ1-2, is EAGVTQFPSHSVIEKGQTVTLRCDPISGHDNLYWYRRVMGKEIKFLLHFVKESKQDESGMPNNRFLAERTGGTYSTLKVQPAELEDSGVYFCASSQESVYGYTFGSGTRLTVV.

This clonotype occurred many times. This chain's CDR3 is CASSLGRGTDTQYF. In DNA form, the CDR3 reads TGTGCCAGCAGCTTGGGGAGGGGCACAGATACGCAGTATTTT. This sequence joins TRBV11-2 and TRBJ2-3; 7 bases match TRBD2. Trimming took 3 bases from V and 1 from J; bases not matched to a gene: 1. Looked up from germline, CDR1 is SGHAT and CDR2 is FQNNGV. The CDR3 sequence is 14 residues long.

This clonotype was counted at least ten times. J is TRBJ2-1 and V is TRBV2; no firm D call. The germline V gene encodes CDR1 SNHLY and CDR2 FYNNEI. V shed 5 bases and J shed 10 bases, with 15 bases lying between them. The CDR3 covers 13 residues. CDR3 sequence: CASSRIRTGEQFF. In nucleotides, the CDR3 is TGTGCCAGCAGTCGGATCCGAACCGGGGAGCAGTTCTTC.

Ten or more counts support this clonotype. V and J are TRBV20-1 and TRBJ1-1; 8 bases line up with TRBD1. Germline V gene sequence: CDR1 DFQATT, CDR2 SNEGSKA (reference sequence). V shed 0 bases and J 0 bases; nucleotides not matched to a gene: 9. CDR3 length: 17 residues. CDR3: CSARDNRGKGLNTEAFF. The CDR3 DNA is TGCAGTGCTAGAGATAACAGGGGGAAGGGATTGAACACTGAAGCTTTCTTT.